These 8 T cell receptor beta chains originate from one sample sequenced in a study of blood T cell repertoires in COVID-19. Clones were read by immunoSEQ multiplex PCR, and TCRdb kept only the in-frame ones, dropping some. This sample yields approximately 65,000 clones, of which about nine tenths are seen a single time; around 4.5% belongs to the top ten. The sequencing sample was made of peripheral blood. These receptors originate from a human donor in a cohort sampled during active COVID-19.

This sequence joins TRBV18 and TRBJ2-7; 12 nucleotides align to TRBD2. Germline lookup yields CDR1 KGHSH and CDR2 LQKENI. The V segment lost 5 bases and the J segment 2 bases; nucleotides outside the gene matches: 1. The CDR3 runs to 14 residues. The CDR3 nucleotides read TGTGCCAGCTCATGGACTAGCGGGACCTACGAGCAGTACTTC. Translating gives CASSWTSGTYEQYF.

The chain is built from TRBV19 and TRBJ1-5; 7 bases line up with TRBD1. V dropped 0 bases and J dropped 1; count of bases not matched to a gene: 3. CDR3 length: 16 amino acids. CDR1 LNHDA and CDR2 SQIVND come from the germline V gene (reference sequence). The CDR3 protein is CASSIEGRGSNQPQHF. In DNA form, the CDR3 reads TGTGCCAGTAGTATAGAGGGCAGGGGGAGCAATCAGCCCCAGCATTTT.

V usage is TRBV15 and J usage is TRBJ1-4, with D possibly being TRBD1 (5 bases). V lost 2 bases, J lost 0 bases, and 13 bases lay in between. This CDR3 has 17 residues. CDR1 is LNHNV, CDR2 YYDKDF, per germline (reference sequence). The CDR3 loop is CATSRSRQIATNEKLFF. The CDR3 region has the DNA TGTGCCACCAGCAGATCCCGACAGATTGCAACTAATGAAAAACTGTTTTTT. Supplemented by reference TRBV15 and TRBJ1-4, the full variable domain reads DAMVIQNPRYQVTQFGKPVTLSCSQTLNHNVMYWYQQKSSQAPKLLFHYYDKDFNNEADTPDNFQSRRPNTSFCFLDIRSPGLGDTAMYLCATSRSRQIATNEKLFFGSGTQLSVL.

The CDR3 DNA reads TGTGCCAGCAGCGGTGTGGGGGGATTAAGCTCCTACAATGAGCAGTTCTTC. Its protein is CASSGVGGLSSYNEQFF. This chain joins TRBV2 and TRBJ2-1, with D possibly TRBD2 on 6 matching bases. This CDR3 spans 17 amino acids. CDR1 SNHLY and CDR2 FYNNEI come from the germline V gene. The V gene lost 6 bases and the J gene lost 0 bases, with 18 bases spanning the gap.

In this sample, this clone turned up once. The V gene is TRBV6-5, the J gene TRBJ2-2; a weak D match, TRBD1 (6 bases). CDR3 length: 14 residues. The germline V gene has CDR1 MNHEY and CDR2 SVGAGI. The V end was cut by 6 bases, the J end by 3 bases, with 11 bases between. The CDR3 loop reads CASRYNRDTGELFF. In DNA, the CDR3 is TGTGCCAGCAGATATAACAGGGACACCGGGGAGCTGTTTTTT.

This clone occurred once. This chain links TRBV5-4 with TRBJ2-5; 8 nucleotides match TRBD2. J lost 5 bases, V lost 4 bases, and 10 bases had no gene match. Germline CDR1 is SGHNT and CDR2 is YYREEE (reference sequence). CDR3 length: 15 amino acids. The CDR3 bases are TGTGCCAGCAGCCCCGCGGGGGGCTTGGGGGAGACCCAGTACTTC. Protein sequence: CASSPAGGLGETQYF.

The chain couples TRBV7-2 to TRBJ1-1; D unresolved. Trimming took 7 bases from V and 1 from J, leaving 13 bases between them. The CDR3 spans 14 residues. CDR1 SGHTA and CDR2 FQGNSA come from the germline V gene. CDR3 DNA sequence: TGTGCCAGCAAGAGGTCCGATCGGAACACTGAAGCTTTCTTT. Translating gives CASKRSDRNTEAFF. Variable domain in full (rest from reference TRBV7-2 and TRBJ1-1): GAGVSQSPSNKVTEKGKDVELRCDPISGHTALYWYRQSLGQGLEFLIYFQGNSAPDKSGLPSDRFSAERTGGSVSTLTIQRTQQEDSAVYLCASKRSDRNTEAFFGQGTRLTVV.

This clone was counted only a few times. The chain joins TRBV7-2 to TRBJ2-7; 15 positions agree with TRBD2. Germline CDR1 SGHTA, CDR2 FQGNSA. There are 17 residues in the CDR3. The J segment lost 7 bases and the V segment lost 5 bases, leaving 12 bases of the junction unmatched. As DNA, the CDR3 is TGTGCCAGCAGCATACCGGGACTAGCGGGGGGTTTGAAGGAGCAGTACTTC. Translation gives CASSIPGLAGGLKEQYF.